The 10 T cell receptor beta chains given below trace back to one sample, sequenced in a study of glioma-infiltrating T cells after dendritic cell vaccination. The data were produced by immunoSEQ multiplex PCR, yet TCRdb's version contains in-frame clones alone and is incomplete. The data contain tens of thousands of clones, around 90% of them singletons. Source: blood, taken before dendritic cell vaccination. These receptors originate from a human donor with glioblastoma.

This chain joins TRBV19 and TRBJ2-5; 7 nucleotides match TRBD2. V dropped 3 bases and J dropped 2; count of bases not matched to a gene: 6. This CDR3 has 15 amino acids. The germline V gene has CDR1 LNHDA and CDR2 SQIVND (reference sequence). The CDR3 here is CASSIGGGLQETQYF. The CDR3 bases are TGTGCCAGTAGTATTGGGGGAGGGCTGCAAGAGACCCAGTACTTC.

The chain links TRBV6-1 to TRBJ2-3; D is possibly TRBD1 (6 bases). CDR3 size: 16 residues. Germline V gene data show CDR1 as MNHNS and CDR2 as SASEGT. Trimming pared 4 bases from V and 3 bases from J, leaving 17 bases between. The CDR3 here is CASSGHWGRSTDTQYF. In DNA, the CDR3 is TGTGCCAGCAGTGGACACTGGGGGCGATCAACAGATACGCAGTATTTT.

The J gene is TRBJ1-2, the V gene TRBV11-2, with D perhaps TRBD1 (5 bases). V lost 1 base to trimming and J lost 4 bases, with 7 bases between them. The CDR3 runs to 13 residues. In germline, CDR1 is SGHAT, CDR2 FQNNGV. The CDR3 loop reads CASSLVQGYGYTF. CDR3 bases: TGTGCCAGCAGCTTAGTCCAGGGCTATGGCTACACCTTC.

The V call is TRBV6-5, the J call TRBJ1-6, with D possibly being TRBD1 (5 bases). V dropped 0 bases and J dropped 6 bases, with 12 bases sitting between them. Germline V gene lookup returns CDR1 MNHEY and CDR2 SVGAGI. CDR3 length: 16 residues. CDR3 loop: CASSYSPGGSNSPLHF. CDR3 nucleotides: TGTGCCAGCAGTTACTCGCCGGGGGGAAGTAATTCACCCCTCCACTTT.

This rearrangement joins TRBV5-1 to TRBJ2-5; TRBD2 aligns across 8 bases. The end of the DNA aligns better with TRBJ2-7, so the J call may be wrong. This CDR3 is built from 14 residues. CDR1 is SGHRS, CDR2 YFSETQ, per germline. CDR3: CASSFQRGPYEQYF. The DNA of the CDR3 is TGCGCCAGCAGCTTCCAGCGGGGGCCCTACGAGCAGTACTTC.

The J gene is TRBJ1-2, the V gene TRBV5-1; the D gene is possibly TRBD1 (5 bases). The V gene's germline CDR1 is SGHRS and CDR2 YFSETQ. The CDR3 length is 15 residues. With 0 bases removed from V and 1 base from J, the gap between germline ends came to 10 bases. The CDR3 sequence is CASSLAPRGNYGYTF. In DNA form, the CDR3 reads TGCGCCAGCAGCTTGGCCCCAAGGGGTAACTATGGCTACACCTTC.

J is TRBJ1-4 and V is TRBV5-1; TRBD1 matches 7 bases. The CDR3 is 14 amino acids. CDR1 and CDR2 from the germline V gene are SGHRS and YFSETQ. V trimming: 4 bases; J trimming: 6 bases; junction bases outside the gene matches: 6. The CDR3 region has the DNA TGCGCCAGCAGCGGGGACAGTCGGGATGAAAAACTGTTTTTT. Residues: CASSGDSRDEKLFF.

This chain links TRBV5-6 with TRBJ2-3; the D is unclear. This CDR3 contains 12 residues. Germline V gene data show CDR1 as SGHDT and CDR2 as YYEEEE. V gave up 0 bases and J gave up 6 bases, with 5 bases separating them. The CDR3 protein is CASSLVVDTQYF. DNA for the CDR3: TGTGCCAGCAGCTTGGTCGTGGATACGCAGTATTTT.

This clone was seen once. This chain connects TRBV5-6 to TRBJ2-5; weak D call: TRBD2 (5 bases). V lost 4 bases and J lost 5, with 18 bases in between. Germline V gives CDR1 SGHDT, CDR2 YYEEEE. The CDR3 consists of 15 residues. CDR3 in amino acids: CASSTQPGRGETQYF. The CDR3 DNA follows: TGTGCCAGCAGCACCCAACCGGGTCGCGGGGAGACCCAGTACTTC.

This chain connects TRBV27 to TRBJ1-6, with no clear D. Looked up from germline, CDR1 is MNHEY and CDR2 is SMNVEV (reference sequence). The CDR3 has 15 amino acids. The ends were cut back, 4 bases at V and 0 bases at J, with 7 bases in the middle. The CDR3 protein is CASSSRSSYNSPLHF. As DNA, the CDR3 is TGTGCCAGCAGTTCGAGGAGCTCCTATAATTCACCCCTCCACTTT.